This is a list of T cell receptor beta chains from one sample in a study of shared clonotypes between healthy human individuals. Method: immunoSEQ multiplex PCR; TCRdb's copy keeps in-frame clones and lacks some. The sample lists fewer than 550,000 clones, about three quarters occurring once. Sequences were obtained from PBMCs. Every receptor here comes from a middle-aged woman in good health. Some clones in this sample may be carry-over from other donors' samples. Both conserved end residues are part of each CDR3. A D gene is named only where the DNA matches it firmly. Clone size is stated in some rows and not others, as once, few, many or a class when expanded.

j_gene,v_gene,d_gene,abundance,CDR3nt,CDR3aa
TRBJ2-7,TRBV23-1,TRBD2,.,TGCGCCAGCAGTCCTGAGACTAGCGGGGCTTCCTACGAGCAGTACTTC,CASSPETSGASYEQYF
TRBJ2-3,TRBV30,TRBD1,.,TGTGCCTGGGGCGCCGGGACAGGGAACACAGATACGCAGTATTTT,CAWGAGTGNTDTQYF
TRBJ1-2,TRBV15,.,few,TGTGCCACCAGCAGAGACAGGGTTGGCTACACCTTC,CATSRDRVGYTF
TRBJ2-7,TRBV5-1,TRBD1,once,TGCGCCAGCAGCTCATCCCCGGGACAGGGCTACGAGCAGTACTTC,CASSSSPGQGYEQYF
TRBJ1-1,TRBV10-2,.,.,TGCGCCAGCAGTGTTGGACAGAAACACACTGAAGCTTTCTTT,CASSVGQKHTEAFF
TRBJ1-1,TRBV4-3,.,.,TGCGCCAGCAGCCAAGACGTGGGTAGCGGGAAAAGGGCTTTCTTT,CASSQDVGSGKRAFF
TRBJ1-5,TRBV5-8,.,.,TGTGCCAGCAGCTTGTGGGGGACGCCGGATCAGCCCCAGCATTTT,CASSLWGTPDQPQHF
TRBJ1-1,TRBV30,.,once,TGTGCCTGGAGGAGGTGGGGTGACACTGAAGCTTTCTTT,CAWRRWGDTEAFF
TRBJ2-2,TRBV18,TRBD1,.,TGTGCCAGCTCACCTGGCCCGGGACAGGGAAACACCGGGGAGCTGTTTTTT,CASSPGPGQGNTGELFF
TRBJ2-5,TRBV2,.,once,TGTGCCAGCAGTGGGCGGCGGGAAGAGACCCAGTACTTC,CASSGRREETQYF
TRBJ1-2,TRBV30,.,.,TGTGCCTGGAGTCTTCGGGGGGCGGATGGCTACACCTTC,CAWSLRGADGYTF
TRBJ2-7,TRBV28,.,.,TGTGCCAGCAGTTTATCCTTATCAGGGTACTACGAGCAGTACTTC,CASSLSLSGYYEQYF
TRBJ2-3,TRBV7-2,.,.,TGTGCCAGCACCCCTCAGCGGGTGGGCACAGATACGCAGTATTTT,CASTPQRVGTDTQYF